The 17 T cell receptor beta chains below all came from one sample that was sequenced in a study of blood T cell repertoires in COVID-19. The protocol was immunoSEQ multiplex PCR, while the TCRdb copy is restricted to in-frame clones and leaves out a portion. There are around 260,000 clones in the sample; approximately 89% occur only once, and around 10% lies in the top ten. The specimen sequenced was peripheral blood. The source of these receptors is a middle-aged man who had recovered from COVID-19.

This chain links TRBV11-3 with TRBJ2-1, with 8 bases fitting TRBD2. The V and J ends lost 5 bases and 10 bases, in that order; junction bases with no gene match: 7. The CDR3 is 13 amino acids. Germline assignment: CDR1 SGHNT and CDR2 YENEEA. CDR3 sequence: CASSPSGSREQFF. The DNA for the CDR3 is TGTGCCAGCAGCCCAAGCGGGAGCAGGGAGCAGTTCTTC.

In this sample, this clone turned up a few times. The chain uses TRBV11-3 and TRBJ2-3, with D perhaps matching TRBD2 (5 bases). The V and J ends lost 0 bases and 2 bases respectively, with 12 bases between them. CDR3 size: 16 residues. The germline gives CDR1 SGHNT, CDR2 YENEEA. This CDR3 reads CASSLEGGGSTDTQYF. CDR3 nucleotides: TGTGCCAGCAGCTTAGAAGGCGGAGGATCCACAGATACGCAGTATTTT.

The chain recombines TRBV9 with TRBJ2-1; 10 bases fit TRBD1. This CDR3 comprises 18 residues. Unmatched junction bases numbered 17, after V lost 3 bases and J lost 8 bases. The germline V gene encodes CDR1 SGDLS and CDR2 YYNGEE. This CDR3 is CASSGGTGVADNTHEQFF. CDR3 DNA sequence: TGTGCCAGCAGCGGGGGGACAGGGGTCGCGGATAATACCCATGAGCAGTTCTTC.

The CDR3 spells CASTTGVGGYTF. As DNA, the CDR3 is TGTGCCAGCACCACAGGGGTTGGAGGCTACACCTTC. This chain joins TRBV6-5 and TRBJ1-2, with 7 bases matching TRBD1. Germline assignment: CDR1 MNHEY and CDR2 SVGAGI. The CDR3 length is 12 residues. V lost 7 bases and J lost 8; bases outside the gene matches: 7.

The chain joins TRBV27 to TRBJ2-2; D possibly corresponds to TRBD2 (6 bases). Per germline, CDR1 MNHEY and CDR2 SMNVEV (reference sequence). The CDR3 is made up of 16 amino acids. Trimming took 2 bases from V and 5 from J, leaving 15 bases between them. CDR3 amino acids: CASSLSLALRTGELFF. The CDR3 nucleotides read TGTGCCAGCAGTTTAAGCCTAGCGCTGAGAACCGGGGAGCTGTTTTTT.

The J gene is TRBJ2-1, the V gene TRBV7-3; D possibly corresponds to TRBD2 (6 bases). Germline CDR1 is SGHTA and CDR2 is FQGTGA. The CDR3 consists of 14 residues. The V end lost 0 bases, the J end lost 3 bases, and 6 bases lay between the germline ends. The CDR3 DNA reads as TGTGCCAGCAGCTTAACCGGGAGCTACAATGAGCAGTTCTTC. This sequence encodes CASSLTGSYNEQFF.

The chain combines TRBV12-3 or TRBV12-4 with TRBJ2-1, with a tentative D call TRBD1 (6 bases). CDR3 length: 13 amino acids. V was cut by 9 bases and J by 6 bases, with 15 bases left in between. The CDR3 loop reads CASLSGVGNEQFF. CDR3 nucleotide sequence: TGTGCCAGTCTATCAGGGGTGGGCAATGAGCAGTTCTTC.

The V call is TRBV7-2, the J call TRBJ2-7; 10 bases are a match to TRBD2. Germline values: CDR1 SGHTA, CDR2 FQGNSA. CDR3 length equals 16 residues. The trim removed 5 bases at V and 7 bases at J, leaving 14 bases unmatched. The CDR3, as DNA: TGTGCCAGCAGCCTTGGAGGAGCGGGGGGGCTGGGTGAGCAGTACTTC. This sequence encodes CASSLGGAGGLGEQYF.

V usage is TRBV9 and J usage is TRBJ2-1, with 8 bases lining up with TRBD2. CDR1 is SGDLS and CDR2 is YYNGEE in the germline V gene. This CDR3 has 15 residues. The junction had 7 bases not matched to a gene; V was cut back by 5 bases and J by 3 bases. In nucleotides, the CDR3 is TGTGCCAGCAGTGAGCGGGGGCTAGACTACAATGAGCAGTTCTTC. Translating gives CASSERGLDYNEQFF.

CDR3 residues: CASSRTGGASGANVLTF. The CDR3 nucleotides read TGTGCCAGCAGCCGTACAGGGGGCGCTTCTGGGGCCAACGTCCTGACTTTC. J is TRBJ2-6 and V is TRBV7-2; TRBD1 matches 9 bases. After removal of 5 bases from V and 1 base from J, the junction contained 6 bases not matched to a gene. The CDR3 contains 17 residues. CDR1 is SGHTA and CDR2 is FQGNSA in the germline V gene.

CDR3 sequence reads: CASSESGTREQFF. In nucleotides, the CDR3 is TGCGCCAGCAGTGAGTCGGGGACTAGGGAGCAGTTCTTC. The chain couples TRBV10-2 to TRBJ2-1, with 8 bases aligning to TRBD2. The CDR3 extends over 13 amino acids. V was pared by 0 bases and J by 10 bases, with 2 bases of the junction left unmatched. From germline, CDR1 is WSHSY and CDR2 SAAADI.

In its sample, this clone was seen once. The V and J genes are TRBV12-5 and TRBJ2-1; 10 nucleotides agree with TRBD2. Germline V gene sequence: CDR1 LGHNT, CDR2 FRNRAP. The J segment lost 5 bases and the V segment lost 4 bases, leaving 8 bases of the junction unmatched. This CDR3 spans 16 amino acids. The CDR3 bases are TGTGCTAGTGGTTCGAGGCTAGCGGGGGCTGACAATGAGCAGTTCTTC. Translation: CASGSRLAGADNEQFF.

This CDR3 reads CASSSNPAGNQETQYF. CDR3 sequence (DNA): TGCGCCAGCAGCTCGAACCCAGCGGGGAACCAAGAGACCCAGTACTTC. The chain combines TRBV5-1 with TRBJ2-5, with 7 bases identical to TRBD2. The CDR3 sequence is 16 residues long. V dropped 3 bases and J dropped 0; count of bases not matched to a gene: 8. From germline, CDR1 is SGHRS and CDR2 YFSETQ.

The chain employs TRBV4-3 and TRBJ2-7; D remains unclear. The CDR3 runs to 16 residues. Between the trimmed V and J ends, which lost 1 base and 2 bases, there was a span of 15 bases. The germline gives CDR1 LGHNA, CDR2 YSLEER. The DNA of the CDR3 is TGCGCCAGCAGCCAAGGGGCGAAGAGTCTCGCCTACGAGCAGTACTTC. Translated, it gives CASSQGAKSLAYEQYF.

The CDR3 loop is CASARQGTSGTGELFF. The DNA of the CDR3 is TGTGCCAGCGCAAGACAGGGGACTAGCGGCACCGGGGAGCTGTTTTTT. This rearrangement joins TRBV7-2 to TRBJ2-2, with TRBD2 matching over 11 bases. CDR1 is SGHTA, CDR2 FQGNSA, per germline. The ends lost 8 bases at V and 4 bases at J; junction bases unmatched: 9. The CDR3 totals 16 residues. Full variable domain (rest looked up from reference TRBV7-2 and TRBJ2-2): GAGVSQSPSNKVTEKGKDVELRCDPISGHTALYWYRQSLGQGLEFLIYFQGNSAPDKSGLPSDRFSAERTGGSVSTLTIQRTQQEDSAVYLCASARQGTSGTGELFFGEGSRLTVL.

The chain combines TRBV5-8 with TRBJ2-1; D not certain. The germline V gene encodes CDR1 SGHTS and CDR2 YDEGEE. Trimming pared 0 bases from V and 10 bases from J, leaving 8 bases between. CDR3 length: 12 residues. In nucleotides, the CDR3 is TGTGCCAGCAGCTTGGTCAGGCGCGAGCAGTTCTTC. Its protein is CASSLVRREQFF.

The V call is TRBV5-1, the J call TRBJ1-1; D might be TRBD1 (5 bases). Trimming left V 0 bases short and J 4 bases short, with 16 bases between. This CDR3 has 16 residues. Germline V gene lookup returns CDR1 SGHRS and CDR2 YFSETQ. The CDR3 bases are TGCGCCAGCAGCTTGGCTCAGGGAGGAGGGGTCACTGAAGCTTTCTTT. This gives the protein CASSLAQGGGVTEAFF.